This T cell receptor beta chain stems from a study of CD8+CD57+ T cells in acquired aplastic anemia. Study as a whole: CD4+ and CD8+ cells, once sorted, gave DNA averaging about 3 ug.

Sequencing was done on patients that had shown CD8+CD57+ cell expansion by flow cytometry. Diagnosis of severe acquired aplastic anemia applied to all patients. At blood sampling, none of the patients had yet received therapy. V was clipped by 5 bases and J by 7 bases; unmatched bases: 5. This CDR3 comprises 14 residues. Germline V gene lookup returns CDR1 SGHTA and CDR2 FQGNSA. Study-wide points: Patients and controls had in common 25 to 30 CD8+ CDR3 sequences.

The study profiled TCR beta VDJ and CDR3 using genomic DNA as template. TCRdb independently ran MiXCR on the reads; one entry per CDR3 protein. The data show 400,000 to 600,000 distinct CDR3 sequences, 25% to 40% seen once. Regarding this clonotype: Its antigen is unidentified.

What was sequenced was sorted CD4+, CD8+, or CD8+CD57+ T cells (not recorded which) from PBMCs. The TCR sequence derives from a human donor with aplastic anemia. The chain employs TRBV7-2 and TRBJ1-6; 7 bases fit TRBD1. The CDR3 loop reads CASSRTGANSPLHF. The CDR3 DNA follows: TGTGCCAGCAGCCGAACAGGGGCAAATTCACCCCTCCACTTT.